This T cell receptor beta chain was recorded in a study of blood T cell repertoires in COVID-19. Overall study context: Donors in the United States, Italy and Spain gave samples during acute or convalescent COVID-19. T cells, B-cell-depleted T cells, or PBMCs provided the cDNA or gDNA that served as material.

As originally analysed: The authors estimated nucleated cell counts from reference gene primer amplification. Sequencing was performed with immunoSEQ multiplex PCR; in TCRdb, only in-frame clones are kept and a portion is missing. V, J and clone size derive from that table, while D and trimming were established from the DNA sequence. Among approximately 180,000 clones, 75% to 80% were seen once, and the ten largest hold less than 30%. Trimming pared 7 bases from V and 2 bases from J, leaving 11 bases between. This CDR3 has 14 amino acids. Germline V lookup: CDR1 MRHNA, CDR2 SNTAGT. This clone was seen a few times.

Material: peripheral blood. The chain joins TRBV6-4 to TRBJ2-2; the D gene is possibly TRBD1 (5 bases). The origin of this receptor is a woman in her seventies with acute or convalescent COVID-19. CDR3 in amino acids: CASKGQGNTGELFF. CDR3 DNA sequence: TGTGCCAGCAAAGGACAAGGCAACACCGGGGAGCTGTTTTTT.